The entry below describes one TCR beta chain. The entry originates in a study of blood T cell repertoires in COVID-19. At the level of the study: COVID-19 samples collected from the United States, Italy and Spain covered acute and convalescent phases.

CDR3 length equals 11 residues. The ends were cut back, 4 bases at V and 10 bases at J, with 10 bases in the middle. The germline V gene encodes CDR1 MGHDK and CDR2 SYGVNS. Per the original data handling: Amplification from reference gene primers served as the basis for estimated nucleated cell counts. TCRdb's copy holds only in-frame clones and misses some; the assay was immunoSEQ multiplex PCR. D and trimming were read from the DNA, whereas the V and J calls and clone size are those reported in that table. Here the sample spans over 120,000 clones, about 87% being singletons. Donors were grouped by their self-reported clinical history.

Sequencing input: PBMCs or T cells enriched from blood (not recorded which). The receptor was isolated from a man aged 60 to 69 who had recovered from COVID-19. The chain couples TRBV25-1 to TRBJ1-1, with D perhaps TRBD1 (5 bases). The chain's CDR3 is CASSAGQAAFF. DNA of the CDR3: TGTGCCAGCAGTGCAGGGCAAGCAGCTTTCTTT.